This TCR beta chain comes out of a study of blood T cell repertoires in COVID-19. Trimming left V 5 bases short and J 8 bases short, with 13 bases between. Germline loops: CDR1 GTSNPN, CDR2 SVGIG (reference sequence). The CDR3 length is 13 residues. TCRdb's copy holds only in-frame clones and misses some; the assay was immunoSEQ multiplex PCR. The profile shows around 620,000 clones, around 90% of them singletons. Sequenced sample: peripheral blood. The receptor's source is a woman younger than 35 with acute or convalescent COVID-19. The rearrangement links TRBV30 to TRBJ1-6; D possibly corresponds to TRBD1 (6 bases). This CDR3 reads CAWAGDGYSPLHF. The CDR3 nucleotides read TGTGCCTGGGCAGGGGATGGTTATTCACCCCTCCACTTT.